These 6 T cell receptor beta chains share one sample of origin, sequenced in a study of blood T cell repertoires in COVID-19. Only in-frame clones appear in the TCRdb table, and some are missing; sequencing was by immunoSEQ multiplex PCR. In the table there are roughly 150,000 clones, roughly 90% of which are singletons. The material sequenced was peripheral blood. These receptors came from a man between 60 and 75 years old with acute or convalescent COVID-19.

In this sample, this clone turned up once. This rearrangement joins TRBV7-9 to TRBJ1-3; D not certain. Trimming removed 3 bases at V and 0 bases at J, with 9 bases between. The CDR3 is made up of 15 amino acids. Germline values: CDR1 SEHNR, CDR2 FQNEAQ (reference sequence). The CDR3 region is CASSFIENSGNTIYF. The CDR3 region has the DNA TGTGCCAGCAGCTTTATTGAGAACTCTGGAAACACCATATATTTT.

The chain is built from TRBV23-1 and TRBJ2-2; 10 nucleotides match TRBD1. TRBV23-1 is classed as an ORF, of uncertain function. The CDR3 spans 21 residues. V lost 4 bases, J lost 0 bases, and 17 bases stayed unmatched. The CDR3: CASSPQQSGQGDRPNTGELFF. Here the CDR3 DNA reads TGCGCCAGCAGTCCCCAGCAAAGTGGACAGGGGGATCGACCGAACACCGGGGAGCTGTTTTTT.

The chain is built from TRBV6-6 and TRBJ1-1, with 9 bases identical to TRBD1. From germline, CDR1 is MNHNY and CDR2 SVGAGI (reference sequence). This CDR3 region has 14 residues. Trimming at V came to 5 bases and at J to 4 bases, leaving 5 bases not matched to a gene. The CDR3 loop reads CASSDLDRGTEAFF. CDR3 nucleotide sequence: TGTGCCAGCAGTGATCTGGACAGGGGCACTGAAGCTTTCTTT.

V gene TRBV6-1 combines with J gene TRBJ2-7; no clear D. Germline V gene sequence: CDR1 MNHNS, CDR2 SASEGT. Deletions cut 3 bases from V and 2 bases from J, with 11 bases between. CDR3 size: 14 residues. In DNA form, the CDR3 reads TGTGCCAGCAGTGACCGCTCTAGGACCTACGAGCAGTACTTC. Protein sequence: CASSDRSRTYEQYF.

The chain carries TRBV9 and TRBJ1-1; D remains ambiguous. Germline V CDR1 and CDR2: SGDLS, YYNGEE. The CDR3 totals 14 residues. Trimming left V 0 bases short and J 4 bases short, with 10 bases between. CDR3 nucleotides: TGTGCCAGCAGCGTAGGTCCGGGAGGCACTGAAGCTTTCTTT. This gives the protein CASSVGPGGTEAFF.

The chain couples TRBV5-1 to TRBJ1-5; D perhaps matches TRBD1 (6 bases). The germline gives CDR1 SGHRS, CDR2 YFSETQ. Deletions cut 0 bases from V and 2 bases from J, with 9 bases between. This CDR3 spans 15 amino acids. The CDR3 DNA is TGCGCCAGCAGCTTGGAAGGGGGAGGCAATCAGCCCCAGCATTTT. This encodes CASSLEGGGNQPQHF.